This T cell receptor (beta chain) originates from a study of blood T cell repertoires in COVID-19. On the study more broadly: The United States, Italy and Spain provided the acute and convalescent COVID-19 samples.

The CDR3 is made up of 16 amino acids. Per germline, CDR1 SNHLY and CDR2 FYNNEI. Unmatched junction bases numbered 9, after V lost 5 bases and J lost 3 bases. Sequencing was performed with immunoSEQ multiplex PCR; in TCRdb, only in-frame clones are kept and a portion is missing. This repertoire shows tens of thousands of clones, roughly nine tenths found once; its top ten account for 7% to 8%. This TCR came from an older woman with active or convalescent COVID-19. Sequencing was carried out using peripheral blood. V gene TRBV2 combines with J gene TRBJ2-7, with 11 positions matching TRBD2. CDR3 sequence: CASSLRLAGSNYEQYF. CDR3 in DNA: TGTGCCAGCAGTCTGAGACTAGCGGGGAGTAACTACGAGCAGTACTTC.